This T cell receptor (beta chain) was sequenced in a study of tumor-infiltrating lymphocytes in primary liver carcinoma. For blood RNA, unsorted whole blood served as the source, and germline DNA was extracted too. The patients carried chronic HBV infection and had received no treatment. The CDR3 runs 14 residues. Trimming took 7 bases from V and 3 from J, leaving 16 bases between them. Germline V gene data show CDR1 as MNHNY and CDR2 as SVGAGI (reference sequence). This clonotype was counted a single time. Total RNA amounting to roughly 450 ng was the source from which TCR beta cDNA was made with a constant-region primer. TCR beta libraries came from three nested multiplex PCR rounds using slightly modified ARM-PCR. For around 10 cycles apiece, the opening two PCR rounds ran with TRBV1-TRBV30 forward primers and a C-beta reverse primer. TCRdb re-called the multiplex PCR reads through MiXCR, storing one row per CDR3 protein. This table has 300,000 to 400,000 distinct CDR3 sequences, less than 65% appearing once.

The chain carries TRBV6-6 and TRBJ2-7; D is possibly TRBD1 (5 bases). What was sequenced was peripheral blood. The sequence was obtained from a man aged 35-49 years with primary liver carcinoma and hepatitis B virus infection. The CDR3 DNA reads as TGTGCCAGCATTGACTCAGGCAGGGTCTACGAGCAGTACTTC. This translates into CASIDSGRVYEQYF.